Described below is a single T cell receptor beta chain sequence and its context. One end of the junction is discordant with germline, which a read error may explain. Authors' processing steps: Reference gene primer amplification yielded estimated nucleated cell counts. TCRdb's copy holds only in-frame clones and misses some; the assay was immunoSEQ multiplex PCR. The DNA was the basis for D and trimming; V, J and clone size are from that table. The table lists around 300,000 clones, 70% to 90% of them singletons, with approximately 11% in the top ten. The germline V gene encodes CDR1 MNHNS and CDR2 SASEGT. The CDR3 spans 13 residues. The data originate from a study of blood T cell repertoires in COVID-19. On the study more broadly: Donors in the United States, Italy and Spain gave samples during acute or convalescent COVID-19. Sources were T cells, B-cell-depleted T cells, or PBMCs; the material itself was cDNA or gDNA.

The clonotype comes from a woman in her 70s with acute or convalescent COVID-19. The rearrangement joins TRBV6-1 to TRBJ1-2; TRBD1 matches at 7 bases. The sequenced sample consisted of peripheral blood. The chain's CDR3 is CASSERHEGAKCF. As DNA, the CDR3 is TGTGCCAGCAGTGAACGTCACGAGGGGGCGAAATGCTTC.